The 28 T cell receptor beta chains given below trace back to one sample, sequenced in a study of blood T cells in healthy people across ages. Primed by a sample-barcoded 5' primer and a J-beta primer mix, a second PCR proceeded for about 6 to 12 cycles. One entry per CDR3 protein results from TCRdb running MiXCR on the 5' RACE reads. The sample shows 650,000 to 950,000 distinct CDR3 sequences, around two fifths of them seen only once. The sequenced sample was blood. Receptor source: a man aged 55 to 69 in good health.

The chain joins TRBV4-3 to TRBJ2-1, with D possibly matching TRBD1 (5 bases). CDR3 length: 16 amino acids. V was trimmed by 0 bases and J by 1 base, leaving 10 bases between them. The germline gives CDR1 LGHNA, CDR2 YSLEER. CDR3 coding DNA: TGCGCCAGCAGCCAAGAGCCAGGGCTTTCCTACAATGAGCAGTTCTTC. Its protein product is CASSQEPGLSYNEQFF.

Many counts were recorded for this clonotype. The J gene is TRBJ2-1, the V gene TRBV6-1; 12 bases are shared with TRBD2. The CDR3 spans 15 residues. Germline trimming cut 3 bases from V and 7 bases from J; bases unmatched to any gene: 4. The germline CDR1 and CDR2 sequences are MNHNS and SASEGT. CDR3 protein: CASSDLAGGPNEQFF. CDR3 DNA: TGTGCCAGCAGTGACCTAGCGGGGGGGCCAAATGAGCAGTTCTTC.

J is TRBJ2-5 and V is TRBV29-1; D gene unclear. CDR3 length: 12 amino acids. Trimming removed 3 bases from V and 8 bases from J, with 13 bases in between. Per the germline V gene, CDR1 is SQVTM and CDR2 is ANQGSEA. The CDR3 nucleotides read TGCAGCGTTGACAATGGTGGGATAACCCAGTACTTC. This translates into CSVDNGGITQYF.

This sequence joins TRBV18 and TRBJ2-7; 8 nucleotides match TRBD2. CDR3 length equals 13 residues. Germline CDR1 reads KGHSH; CDR2 reads LQKENI. After removal of 8 bases from V and 5 bases from J, the junction contained 8 bases not matched to a gene. CDR3 region: CASRGGISDEQYF. The CDR3, as DNA: TGTGCCAGCCGGGGGGGAATTTCCGACGAGCAGTACTTC.

This clonotype was found a few times. The chain joins TRBV4-3 to TRBJ1-6, with 10 bases fitting TRBD1. Germline V lookup: CDR1 LGHNA, CDR2 YSLEER. After removal of 6 bases from V and 8 bases from J, the junction contained 10 bases not matched to a gene. This CDR3 is 16 amino acids long. The CDR3 sequence is CASSHKGQGRDSPLHF. Here the CDR3 DNA reads TGCGCCAGCAGTCATAAGGGACAGGGGAGGGATTCACCCCTCCACTTT.

The rearrangement links TRBV7-8 to TRBJ2-3, with unresolved D. The CDR3 spans 14 residues. CDR1 SGHVS and CDR2 FQNEAQ come from the germline V gene. V was shortened by 0 bases and J by 2 bases, with 6 bases between the two germline ends. This CDR3 reads CASSLAAYTDTQYF. The DNA for the CDR3 is TGTGCCAGCAGCTTAGCGGCATACACAGATACGCAGTATTTT.

The genes are TRBV7-9 and TRBJ2-5; D is undetermined. Near its end, the DNA agrees better with TRBJ2-7, so the J call may be wrong. Looked up from germline, CDR1 is SEHNR and CDR2 is FQNEAQ (reference sequence). The CDR3 extends over 12 amino acids. CDR3 amino acids: CASSPPGNEQYF. In DNA, the CDR3 is TGTGCCAGCAGCCCCCCCGGTAACGAGCAGTACTTC.

This clonotype was recorded a few times. J is TRBJ1-1 and V is TRBV20-1; D not resolved. The V gene's germline CDR1 is DFQATT and CDR2 SNEGSKA (reference sequence). Trimming took 3 bases from V and 5 from J, leaving 7 bases between them. The CDR3 has 11 amino acids. The CDR3 here is CSARWATEAFF. In DNA form, the CDR3 reads TGCAGTGCTAGGTGGGCAACTGAAGCTTTCTTT.

This chain joins TRBV7-9 and TRBJ2-3, with 9 bases matching TRBD2. V gave up 5 bases and J gave up 4 bases; unmatched junction bases: 7. CDR1 and CDR2 (germline): SEHNR, FQNEAQ (reference sequence). The CDR3 has 15 amino acids. The CDR3 sequence: CASSTSSGGSDTQYF. As DNA, the CDR3 is TGTGCCAGCAGCACCTCCAGCGGGGGGTCAGATACGCAGTATTTT. Combining the CDR3 with reference TRBV7-9 and TRBJ2-3 gives the whole variable domain DTGVSQNPRHKITKRGQNVTFRCDPISEHNRLYWYRQTLGQGPEFLTYFQNEAQLEKSRLLSDRFSAERPKGSFSTLEIQRTEQGDSAMYLCASSTSSGGSDTQYFGPGTRLTVL.

The chain links TRBV28 to TRBJ2-1; D is unclear. The J call could be wrong; TRBJ2-7 is a better fit for the DNA end. The CDR3 is 16 amino acids. Germline CDR1 is MDHEN and CDR2 is SYDVKM. This chain's CDR3 is CASSPRPPRRLNEQYF. Here the CDR3 DNA reads TGTGCCAGCAGCCCTCGCCCCCCCCGTCGGCTCAATGAGCAGTACTTC.

This clonotype has just a few counts. The chain couples TRBV6-2 or TRBV6-3 to TRBJ1-2; possibly TRBD1 for D (6 bases). V was shortened by 11 bases and J by 0 bases, with 25 bases between the two germline ends. CDR1 and CDR2 (germline): MNHEY, SVGEGT. The CDR3 consists of 17 residues. The CDR3 spells CACKSRDIDRPNYGYTF. As DNA, the CDR3 is TGTGCCTGTAAATCACGGGACATTGATCGACCTAACTATGGCTACACCTTC.

The chain links TRBV13 to TRBJ2-1, with TRBD2 matching 10 bases. The ends lost 6 bases at V and 6 bases at J; junction bases unmatched: 11. The CDR3 spans 16 residues. The V gene's germline CDR1 is PRHDT and CDR2 FYEKMQ (reference sequence). CDR3 sequence: CASRFSGTSVFNEQFF. The CDR3 DNA follows: TGTGCCAGCAGATTCTCCGGGACTAGCGTTTTCAATGAGCAGTTCTTC.

In its sample, this clonotype was seen once. J is TRBJ1-5 and V is TRBV6-1; D is perhaps TRBD1 (6 bases). This CDR3 comprises 14 residues. V was trimmed by 6 bases and J by 5 bases, leaving 14 bases between them. In germline, CDR1 is MNHNS, CDR2 SASEGT. The CDR3 is CASRGGGGYQPQHF. The CDR3 DNA reads as TGTGCCAGCAGGGGGGGGGGCGGATATCAGCCCCAGCATTTT.

This clonotype was detected only a few times. The chain links TRBV6-6 to TRBJ2-3; possible D gene TRBD2, 7 bases. The germline gives CDR1 MNHNY, CDR2 SVGAGI (reference sequence). The ends were cut back, 4 bases at V and 0 bases at J, with 14 bases in the middle. The CDR3 loop spans 16 amino acids. The CDR3 sequence is CASSLGGTTSTDTQYF. CDR3 bases: TGTGCCAGCAGTTTGGGGGGGACAACTAGCACAGATACGCAGTATTTT.

The chain carries TRBV9 and TRBJ2-1, with D uncertain. The CDR3 extends over 15 amino acids. The V gene's germline CDR1 is SGDLS and CDR2 YYNGEE. Trimming pared 0 bases from V and 7 bases from J, leaving 14 bases between. CDR3 DNA sequence: TGTGCCAGCAGCGTAGATGGGCGTGGTTGGAATGAGCAGTTCTTC. This codes for CASSVDGRGWNEQFF.

The chain uses TRBV20-1 and TRBJ2-5; TRBD1 matches at 8 bases. This CDR3 region has 13 residues. The junction had 5 bases not matched to a gene; V was cut back by 3 bases and J by 5 bases. Germline V gives CDR1 DFQATT, CDR2 SNEGSKA (reference sequence). CDR3 protein: CSASRTGRETQYF. CDR3 nucleotides: TGCAGTGCTAGCCGGACAGGGAGGGAGACCCAGTACTTC.

This clonotype turned up a few times. The CDR3 nucleotides are TGTGCCAGCAGATTGCGGAATGAGCAGTACTTC. It specifies CASRLRNEQYF. The chain employs TRBV2 and TRBJ2-7; unclear D gene. V dropped 6 bases and J dropped 7 bases, with 10 bases sitting between them. The CDR3 has 11 residues. Germline V gene data show CDR1 as SNHLY and CDR2 as FYNNEI.

This rearrangement joins TRBV4-3 to TRBJ1-5; 10 bases fit TRBD1. CDR1 is LGHNA and CDR2 is YSLEER in the germline V gene. CDR3 size: 17 residues. With 1 base clipped from V and 3 bases from J, the junction kept 6 bases outside the gene matches. The CDR3 loop is CASSQAPGQGSNQPQHF. In nucleotides, the CDR3 is TGCGCCAGCAGCCAAGCCCCGGGACAGGGGTCCAATCAGCCCCAGCATTTT.

The rearrangement links TRBV7-8 to TRBJ2-4, with 9 bases lining up with TRBD1. With the DNA end fitting TRBJ2-7 better, the J assignment may be wrong. This CDR3 is 15 amino acids long. Per the germline V gene, CDR1 is SGHVS and CDR2 is FQNEAQ. CDR3 DNA sequence: TGTGCCAGCAGCTTAGGCGGGACAGGGTACAACGAGCAGTACTTC. The encoded protein is CASSLGGTGYNEQYF.

This clonotype was recorded a few times. The V call is TRBV6-4, the J call TRBJ1-1; D gene unclear. The CDR3 covers 13 residues. The V gene lost 6 bases and the J gene lost 1 base, with 9 bases spanning the gap. The germline gives CDR1 MRHNA, CDR2 SNTAGT. Written as DNA, the CDR3 is TGTGCCAGCAGCATCCAGGAGAACACTGAAGCTTTCTTT. It translates to CASSIQENTEAFF.

This clonotype was seen only a few times. The V and J genes are TRBV20-1 and TRBJ2-4; no reliable D call. Germline V CDR1 and CDR2: DFQATT, SNEGSKA (reference sequence). Trimming shortened V by 5 bases and J by 8 bases, and 10 bases separated the two germline ends. The CDR3 has 11 residues. The CDR3 spells CSALIRDIQYF. CDR3 bases: TGCAGTGCTTTGATAAGGGACATTCAGTACTTC.

The chain carries TRBV20-1 and TRBJ1-6, with 7 positions matching TRBD1. The CDR3 sequence is 16 residues long. Trimming took 4 bases from V and 3 from J; bases not matched to a gene: 9. Germline-derived CDR1 and CDR2 are DFQATT and SNEGSKA (reference sequence). The chain's CDR3 is CSATRSWDSYNSPLHF. CDR3 DNA: TGCAGTGCTACCCGAAGTTGGGACAGCTATAATTCACCCCTCCACTTT.

This clonotype was counted between two and nine times. CDR3 DNA sequence: TGTGCCAGCAGTATAATATTCGCCCATAACAGGCCAACAGGGACCGGCGGGGAGACCCAGTACTTC. Encoded protein: CASSIIFAHNRPTGTGGETQYF. The chain combines TRBV28 with TRBJ2-5, with D possibly matching TRBD1 (6 bases). The CDR3 is 22 residues long. Germline lookup yields CDR1 MDHEN and CDR2 SYDVKM. V was pared by 5 bases and J by 5 bases, with 39 bases between.

This clonotype was detected ten times or more. V usage is TRBV4-1 and J usage is TRBJ2-1, with 10 positions matching TRBD2. The CDR3 sequence is 20 residues long. V gave up 4 bases and J gave up 0 bases; unmatched junction bases: 15. Germline V gene lookup returns CDR1 MGHRA and CDR2 YSYEKL. The CDR3 bases are TGCGCCAGCAGCCGCCGGCCTAGCGGGGGCCCTGAGAGCTCCTACAATGAGCAGTTCTTC. Translation gives CASSRRPSGGPESSYNEQFF.

This rearrangement joins TRBV24-1 to TRBJ1-5; no clear D gene. CDR3 size: 16 residues. Trimming took off 0 bases at V and 3 bases at J, with 11 bases between the two ends. Germline CDR1 and CDR2: KGHDR and SFDVKD. CDR3 sequence reads: CATSDLDGPPNQPQHF. The DNA of the CDR3 is TGTGCCACCAGTGATTTGGATGGGCCGCCCAATCAGCCCCAGCATTTT.

This chain connects TRBV18 to TRBJ1-2; 7 bases fit TRBD1. The CDR3 spans 18 residues. Germline CDR1 reads KGHSH; CDR2 reads LQKENI. V lost 2 bases and J lost 0; bases outside the gene matches: 12. The CDR3 sequence is CASSPFRGDRSSNYGYTF. In DNA form, the CDR3 reads TGTGCCAGCTCACCATTTAGAGGGGACAGATCTTCTAACTATGGCTACACCTTC.

This clonotype was observed once. This chain links TRBV20-1 with TRBJ1-1; no reliable D call. The germline gives CDR1 DFQATT, CDR2 SNEGSKA (reference sequence). The CDR3 has 13 amino acids. Deletions cut 1 base from V and 5 bases from J, with 11 bases between. As DNA, the CDR3 is TGCAGTGCTAGAGGTCCCCATCAGACTGAAGCTTTCTTT. Its protein is CSARGPHQTEAFF.

This clonotype is a singleton in its sample. The chain combines TRBV12-3 or TRBV12-4 with TRBJ1-5; D is unclear. This CDR3 is built from 12 residues. The germline V and J ends were trimmed by 3 bases and 9 bases, with 9 bases remaining between them. CDR3 sequence: CASSLGYRPQHF. The CDR3 DNA sequence: TGTGCCAGCAGTTTGGGGTATCGGCCCCAGCATTTT.